This T cell receptor (beta chain) stems from a study of radiation and T cells in renal cell carcinoma. Unmatched junction bases numbered 8, after V lost 11 bases and J lost 4 bases. Germline CDR1 reads MDHEN; CDR2 reads SYDVKM. The CDR3 loop spans 13 amino acids. Clones were sequenced by immunoSEQ multiplex PCR, and TCRdb holds only the in-frame ones, with some missing. The table lists 120,000 or so clones, around 81% of them singletons. Sample time point: blood 2 weeks post-SBRT. Treatment indicated: 15 Gy SBRT to primary tumor, nephrectomy 4 weeks later. Blood was sampled at baseline, 2 weeks and 4 weeks after SBRT.

The input for sequencing was blood, taken from a patient whose treatment included radiotherapy and nephrectomy. The chain carries TRBV28 and TRBJ2-4, with 7 bases lining up with TRBD2. The sequence derives from a man between 50 and 59 years old with renal cell carcinoma. CDR3 residues: CAGSSGGKNIQYF. The CDR3 DNA reads as TGTGCCGGTTCTAGCGGAGGGAAAAACATTCAGTACTTC.